This T cell receptor (beta chain) was sequenced during a study of T cells in Graves' hyperthyroidism and ophthalmopathy. The V gene's germline CDR1 is SNHLY and CDR2 FYNNEI. The V and J ends lost 4 bases and 3 bases respectively, with 11 bases between them. This CDR3 has 14 residues. Source material for PBMCs was 10 ml fresh peripheral blood. Study-wide results and limits: In blood, most of the thyroid clonotypes expanded above 0.001 were also present. Researchers report that a 13 V-J model separated ophthalmopathy from stable hyperthyroidism.

With respect to this clonotype: As yet, its antigen is unknown.

Amplified TCR beta CDR3 regions came from RNA transcripts. The HTBI set primed first-round TCR CDR3 RT-PCR. TCRdb redid the calling of the multiplex PCR reads with MiXCR, one entry per CDR3 protein. The table lists 640,000 or so distinct CDR3 sequences, 13% to 15% of them singletons. Material: blood. The gene calls are TRBV2 and TRBJ2-3; D is undetermined. This TCR was sampled from a woman aged 18-29 years with Graves' ophthalmopathy. CDR3 loop: CASSVPAWTDTQYF. The CDR3 DNA follows: TGTGCCAGCAGTGTTCCTGCCTGGACAGATACGCAGTATTTT.